Described below is a single T cell receptor (beta chain) sequence and its context. No antigen is known for it. No quality values exist for individual bases; no much larger clone is one base distant. The source of the sample is a study of early T cells in non-severe SARS-CoV-2 infection (dated by TCRdb to about 2021). For the study in its entirety: Because TCR sequencing was done on bulk RNA from unsorted whole blood, the alpha and beta chains could not be paired.

The CDR3 runs 17 residues from the cysteine to the phenylalanine. Kept here is only the CDR3 DNA, which spans 51 bases and is read in frame from base 1. Per the germline V gene (reference sequence), MNHNY is the CDR1 and SVGAGI is the CDR2. Trimming accounts for 2 bases at V and 4 bases at J, while the number of junction bases matched to no gene is 9. Overall study outcomes, separate from this receptor: Matching against VDJdb was skewed toward anti-spike CD8 responses, likely underestimated virus-specific expansions, and missed private and CD4 specificities.

This was a case-control study nested in a cohort of healthcare workers in London, UK, who had nasopharyngeal swab PCR tests and blood samples taken every week. Healthcare workers were enrolled in the week of the UK lockdown, from 23 to 31 March 2020, and were followed every week for up to roughly 16 weeks. Libraries were constructed by 5' RACE. Sequencing was performed on a NextSeq 500. Unique molecular identifiers were attached to individual cDNA molecules in the TCR library protocol so that sequencing error and PCR bias could be corrected. Both TCR alpha and beta chains were sequenced, and tight co-correlation was observed between alpha and beta sequence abundances in each sample. The published analysis was carried out like this. Decombinator V4 was used to annotate the V gene, J gene and CDR3 of the TCR sequences. TCRs were defined as expanded if a significant change between any two time points was detected under a Poisson model with p below 0.0001. TCR abundances were normalised to the total number of TCRs sequenced in each sample and reported as counts per million. MAIT TCRs were defined by TRAV1-2 paired with TRAJ12, TRAJ20 or TRAJ33, and iNKT TCRs by TRAV10 paired with TRAJ18. VDJdb, accessed on 1 November 2021, was searched for TCRs annotated for CMV, EBV and SARS-CoV-2, and TCRs annotated for more than one antigen were excluded. TCRdb ran its own pipeline on the public reads, namely fastp trimming at Q25 and MiXCR clone calling, and kept in-frame beta chains. Every entry covers one CDR3 protein and lists the most common genes and DNA from its rows. In this record, the V and J calls reflect TCRdb's handling and not the investigators' own analysis. The sample yields under 85,000 distinct CDR3 sequences; roughly 8.7% were counted once. The top ten constitute under 7% of the sample.

The chain employs TRBV6-6 and TRBJ2-3, with TRBD2 matching 10 junction bases. The sequence was collected from an adult who was a healthcare worker with PCR-confirmed SARS-CoV-2 infection or an uninfected control (not recorded which). The sample consisted of whole blood. The CDR3 loop reads CASSYQPASGSSDTQYF. The base sequence is TGTGCCAGCAGTTACCAGCCCGCTAGCGGGAGTTCAGATACGCAGTATTTT.